The next 19 T cell receptor beta chains were all read from a single sample in a study of CD8 T cells in Susac syndrome. About 0.45 to 1 ug RNA was reverse transcribed with random hexamers. TCRdb fed the immunoSEQ multiplex PCR reads into MiXCR, producing one record per CDR3 protein. The data hold approximately 110,000 distinct CDR3 sequences, with around 96% observed a single time. The specimen was CD4+ T cells from PBMCs. The receptors were gathered from a human donor in good health.

This clonotype was picked up one time. The V call is TRBV29-1, the J call TRBJ1-1, with a tentative D call TRBD1 (6 bases). Trimming shortened V by 6 bases and J by 9 bases, and 11 bases separated the two germline ends. The germline V gene has CDR1 SQVTM and CDR2 ANQGSEA. The CDR3 loop spans 10 amino acids. The CDR3 spells CSVWQGKAFF. The DNA for the CDR3 is TGCAGCGTGTGGCAGGGGAAAGCTTTCTTT.

This clonotype was detected only once. The chain joins TRBV20-1 to TRBJ2-3; 9 positions match TRBD2. The CDR3 totals 16 residues. Unmatched junction bases numbered 5, after V lost 0 bases and J lost 1 base. Germline V gives CDR1 DFQATT, CDR2 SNEGSKA (reference sequence). The CDR3: CSARDRTSGRTDTQYF. The CDR3 coding sequence is TGCAGTGCTAGAGATCGTACTAGCGGGCGCACAGATACGCAGTATTTT.

V and J are TRBV12-3 or TRBV12-4 and TRBJ1-1; 8 nucleotides agree with TRBD1. CDR3 size: 14 residues. V lost 6 bases to trimming and J lost 0 bases; unmatched junction nucleotides: 3. The CDR3 region has the DNA TGTGCCAGCAGGCGACAGGGGATGAACACTGAAGCTTTCTTT. It codes for CASRRQGMNTEAFF.

The genes are TRBV6-5 and TRBJ2-2; D gene ambiguous. V was clipped by 4 bases and J by 9 bases, with 9 bases between them. CDR1 is MNHEY and CDR2 is SVGAGI in the germline V gene. There are 12 residues in the CDR3. The CDR3 region is CASSSSFRELFF. The DNA of the CDR3 is TGTGCCAGCAGTTCGTCCTTCCGGGAGCTGTTTTTT.

The V call is TRBV21-1, the J call TRBJ1-1; whether TRBD1, the table's D call, matches the DNA was not checked. TRBV21-1 is a pseudogene segment. The CDR3 totals 15 residues. CDR3 sequence (DNA): TGTGCCAGCAGCAAAAAGAGGGGTATCAACACTGAAGCTTTCTTT. Translation gives CASSKKRGINTEAFF.

This clonotype was counted a few times. This chain links TRBV5-6 with TRBJ1-2; D possibly corresponds to TRBD1 (6 bases). This CDR3 spans 13 amino acids. Trimming removed 2 bases from V and 2 bases from J, with 7 bases in between. From germline, CDR1 is SGHDT and CDR2 YYEEEE. The CDR3 DNA is TGTGCCAGCAGCTTTCAGGGGAACTATGGCTACACCTTC. Its translation: CASSFQGNYGYTF.

V usage is TRBV7-9 and J usage is TRBJ1-1, with a possible D match to TRBD1 (5 bases). The germline V and J ends were trimmed by 1 base and 2 bases, with 11 bases remaining between them. The CDR3 has 15 amino acids. The germline V gene has CDR1 SEHNR and CDR2 FQNEAQ (reference sequence). CDR3 sequence: CASSLGDSPNTEAFF. The CDR3 nucleotides read TGTGCCAGCAGCTTAGGTGACAGCCCAAACACTGAAGCTTTCTTT.

The chain combines TRBV27 with TRBJ1-2; 11 nucleotides line up with TRBD1. Per the germline V gene, CDR1 is MNHEY and CDR2 is SMNVEV (reference sequence). The CDR3 sequence is 15 residues long. J gave up 6 bases and V 8 bases, and 11 bases lay outside the gene matches. The DNA for the CDR3 is TGTGCCAGCTCGACCCTGGACAGGGGGCGCGATGGCTACACCTTC. This encodes CASSTLDRGRDGYTF.

For this clonotype: One end of the junction fails to match germline, which may point to a read error. The chain recombines TRBV7-7 with TRBJ2-1; no clear D gene. The CDR3 is 12 amino acids. CDR1 is SSHAT and CDR2 is FNYEAQ in the germline V gene (reference sequence). For the CDR3, the DNA is TGTGCTAGCAGCTCGCAGGCTGGGGAGCAGTTCTTC. Encoded protein: CASSSQAGEQFF.

The chain employs TRBV4-1 and TRBJ1-4; TRBD1 is a possible D gene (5 bases). V lost 2 bases, J lost 4 bases, and 11 bases lay in between. The germline CDR1 and CDR2 sequences are MGHRA and YSYEKL. CDR3 length: 15 residues. CDR3 nucleotide sequence: TGCGCCAGCAGCCAACAGACAGCGCGTAATGAAAAACTGTTTTTT. Protein: CASSQQTARNEKLFF.

The chain has TRBV4-2 and TRBJ2-7; D is uncertain. Germline V CDR1 and CDR2: LGHNA, YNFKEQ. CDR3 length: 16 amino acids. Trimming left V 1 base short and J 2 bases short, with 15 bases between. CDR3 region: CASSQAFKTYAYEQYF. CDR3 nucleotide sequence: TGTGCCAGCAGCCAAGCCTTCAAGACTTACGCCTACGAGCAGTACTTC.

The CDR3 sequence: CASSLVIWAGGQETQYF. In DNA form, the CDR3 reads TGTGCCAGCAGCTTAGTTATCTGGGCGGGAGGTCAAGAGACCCAGTACTTC. This chain connects TRBV7-8 to TRBJ2-5; 8 nucleotides agree with TRBD2. Germline V gene sequence: CDR1 SGHVS, CDR2 FQNEAQ. The CDR3 has 17 amino acids. V gave up 1 base and J gave up 2 bases; unmatched junction bases: 9.

This chain links TRBV5-1 with TRBJ2-2; D remains ambiguous. The CDR3 consists of 15 residues. CDR1 is SGHRS, CDR2 YFSETQ, per germline. V gave up 0 bases and J gave up 0 bases, with 6 bases separating them. The CDR3 region has the DNA TGCGCCAGCAGCTTGGAACAGCCGAACACCGGGGAGCTGTTTTTT. Translation: CASSLEQPNTGELFF.

This chain connects TRBV6-6 to TRBJ1-5; D is possibly TRBD1 (6 bases). Trimming removed 0 bases from V and 5 bases from J, with 11 bases in between. The CDR3 runs to 15 residues. Per the germline V gene, CDR1 is MNHNY and CDR2 is SVGAGI (reference sequence). CDR3 region: CASSYSIGGYQPQHF. The CDR3 DNA follows: TGTGCCAGCAGTTACTCGATAGGGGGTTATCAGCCCCAGCATTTT.

The chain employs TRBV30 and TRBJ2-2, with D hard to call. V was pared by 7 bases and J by 0 bases, with 15 bases between. This CDR3 is built from 15 residues. Germline V lookup: CDR1 GTSNPN, CDR2 SVGIG (reference sequence). In DNA form, the CDR3 reads TGTGCCTCCTACCGTGGCGGCGCGAACACCGGGGAGCTGTTTTTT. The encoded protein is CASYRGGANTGELFF.

This chain links TRBV10-3 with TRBJ1-1; no clear D. Germline loops: CDR1 ENHRY, CDR2 SYGVKD. The CDR3 length is 13 residues. V lost 3 bases to trimming and J lost 2 bases, with 7 bases between them. The CDR3: CAISEVTNTEAFF. The CDR3 DNA reads TGTGCCATCAGTGAAGTTACCAACACTGAAGCTTTCTTT.

In its sample, this clonotype was seen a few times. The V and J genes are TRBV7-2 and TRBJ2-6, with D perhaps matching TRBD2 (6 bases). CDR3 length: 15 amino acids. Trimming cost V 3 bases and J 0 bases, with 6 bases left between them. Germline CDR1 reads SGHTA; CDR2 reads FQGNSA. The CDR3 nucleotides are TGTGCCAGCAGCTTGGGGGGCTCTGGGGCCAACGTCCTGACTTTC. Translated: CASSLGGSGANVLTF.

This chain connects TRBV5-1 to TRBJ2-3, with D perhaps being TRBD1 or TRBD2 (5 bases each). Germline V gene sequence: CDR1 SGHRS, CDR2 YFSETQ. Trimming shortened V by 3 bases and J by 2 bases, and 10 bases separated the two germline ends. This CDR3 is built from 14 residues. The CDR3 loop reads CASSSGTTTDTQYF. The DNA for the CDR3 is TGCGCCAGCAGCTCCGGGACCACCACAGATACGCAGTATTTT. Looking up the rest from reference TRBV5-1 and TRBJ2-3 gives the full variable domain: KAGVTQTPRYLIKTRGQQVTLSCSPISGHRSVSWYQQTPGQGLQFLFEYFSETQRNKGNFPGRFSGRQFSNSRSEMNVSTLELGDSALYLCASSSGTTTDTQYFGPGTRLTVL.

The V gene is TRBV6-2 or TRBV6-3, the J gene TRBJ2-1; D gene uncertain. CDR3 length: 19 residues. Trimming removed 5 bases from V and 0 bases from J, with 23 bases in between. Germline CDR1 is MNHEY and CDR2 is SVGEGT. CDR3 in DNA: TGTGCCAGCAGTCTCTTTCGAGGCCGTACCTTAACCTCCTACAATGAGCAGTTCTTC. Encoded protein: CASSLFRGRTLTSYNEQFF.